This passage covers 27 T cell receptor beta chains from one sample sequenced in a study of naive CD8 T cells in extremely preterm neonates. The method was immunoSEQ multiplex PCR; TCRdb's version includes in-frame clones alone and lacks a portion of them. In the table there are more than 4,500 clones, 98% of which are singletons. Sample: naive CD8+ T cells from blood. Receptors were obtained from a human donor in good health.

Here the CDR3 reads CASSLHLADNEQFF. The CDR3 DNA sequence: TGTGCCAGCAGCCTACACCTAGCGGACAATGAGCAGTTCTTC. The chain couples TRBV7-2 to TRBJ2-1; 7 bases match TRBD2. The CDR3 consists of 14 residues. Germline CDR1 reads SGHTA; CDR2 reads FQGNSA. Losses at the gene ends were 5 bases for V and 5 bases for J; bases not matched to a gene: 6.

The CDR3 here is CASGETSGSLNEQFF. CDR3 coding DNA: TGTGCCAGCGGGGAGACTAGCGGGAGCTTAAATGAGCAGTTCTTC. The chain couples TRBV7-9 to TRBJ2-1, with 12 bases matching TRBD2. CDR3 size: 15 residues. Germline assignment: CDR1 SEHNR and CDR2 FQNEAQ (reference sequence). The ends lost 8 bases at V and 7 bases at J; junction bases unmatched: 9.

The chain combines TRBV23-1 with TRBJ2-7; D is unclear. TRBV23-1 is given ORF status, its function remaining uncertain. The CDR3 loop spans 13 amino acids. Trimming shortened V by 6 bases and J by 3 bases, and 12 bases separated the two germline ends. CDR3 in DNA: TGCGCCAGCAGGCAACTTCTCCGCTACGAGCAGTACTTC. Its protein is CASRQLLRYEQYF.

The genes are TRBV4-1 and TRBJ2-1, with 9 bases aligning to TRBD2. CDR1 and CDR2 (germline): MGHRA, YSYEKL. The CDR3 has 16 residues. V shed 0 bases and J 8 bases; nucleotides not matched to a gene: 8. This CDR3 is CASSQDSRGRADEQFF. CDR3 bases: TGCGCCAGCAGCCAAGATTCACGCGGGAGGGCCGATGAGCAGTTCTTC.

The V call is TRBV27, the J call TRBJ2-1; maybe TRBD2 (5 bases). The V and J ends lost 4 bases and 8 bases respectively, with 12 bases between them. This CDR3 has 13 residues. CDR1 MNHEY and CDR2 SMNVEV come from the germline V gene (reference sequence). The CDR3 protein is CASSSDPEDEQFF. CDR3 DNA sequence: TGTGCCAGCAGTTCTGACCCGGAGGATGAGCAGTTCTTC.

The V gene is TRBV7-9, the J gene TRBJ1-2; tentatively, D is TRBD1 (5 bases). V lost 4 bases, J lost 1 base, and 16 bases lay in between. CDR3 size: 16 residues. Per the germline V gene, CDR1 is SEHNR and CDR2 is FQNEAQ (reference sequence). Written as DNA, the CDR3 is TGTGCCAGCAGCTCCCCCTCAGGGAGGGATAACTATGGCTACACCTTC. The encoded protein is CASSSPSGRDNYGYTF. Based on the CDR3 plus reference TRBV7-9 and TRBJ1-2, the full variable domain is DTGVSQNPRHKITKRGQNVTFRCDPISEHNRLYWYRQTLGQGPEFLTYFQNEAQLEKSRLLSDRFSAERPKGSFSTLEIQRTEQGDSAMYLCASSSPSGRDNYGYTFGSGTRLTVV.

The chain uses TRBV29-1 and TRBJ2-7; 9 bases map to TRBD1. The length of the CDR3 is 13 residues. Per the germline V gene, CDR1 is SQVTM and CDR2 is ANQGSEA. J gave up 2 bases and V 5 bases, and 4 bases lay outside the gene matches. Here the CDR3 reads CSVPGTGTYEQYF. The CDR3 DNA reads TGCAGCGTTCCCGGGACAGGGACCTACGAGCAGTACTTC.

This chain joins TRBV29-1 and TRBJ1-1; 8 positions agree with TRBD1. The length of the CDR3 is 12 residues. The V gene end was trimmed by 5 bases and the J gene end by 8 bases; junction bases not matched to a gene: 7. Germline V gene lookup returns CDR1 SQVTM and CDR2 ANQGSEA. CDR3 protein: CSVPDRDREAFF. The CDR3 region has the DNA TGCAGCGTTCCAGACCGGGACAGGGAAGCTTTCTTT.

This rearrangement joins TRBV7-8 to TRBJ2-3; D call uncertain. Trimming took off 4 bases at V and 10 bases at J, with 18 bases between the two ends. The CDR3 is 14 residues long. Germline lookup yields CDR1 SGHVS and CDR2 FQNEAQ. The CDR3 nucleotides read TGTGCCAGCAGCTCCACTCACTCCGACGCGGCGCAGTATTTT. Protein: CASSSTHSDAAQYF.

The V and J genes are TRBV5-6 and TRBJ2-5, with 8 bases that match TRBD1. Germline-derived CDR1 and CDR2 are SGHDT and YYEEEE. V dropped 7 bases and J dropped 2; count of bases not matched to a gene: 4. This CDR3 comprises 13 residues. The CDR3 coding sequence is TGTGCCAGCCGGGGGACAGGTCAAGAGACCCAGTACTTC. It translates to CASRGTGQETQYF.

V usage is TRBV28 and J usage is TRBJ2-5; D perhaps matches TRBD2 (6 bases). V was clipped by 7 bases and J by 2 bases, with 14 bases between them. This CDR3 has 14 residues. Germline assignment: CDR1 MDHEN and CDR2 SYDVKM. The CDR3 protein is CASTEGLGQETQYF. The CDR3 nucleotides read TGTGCCAGCACGGAGGGCCTGGGACAAGAGACCCAGTACTTC.

The chain employs TRBV2 and TRBJ2-7; 7 bases line up with TRBD1. CDR1 SNHLY and CDR2 FYNNEI come from the germline V gene. The V gene end was trimmed by 7 bases and the J gene end by 2 bases; junction bases not matched to a gene: 11. CDR3 length: 15 amino acids. The CDR3 DNA sequence: TGTGCCAGCACCCGGACAGGAACAAGAGCCTACGAGCAGTACTTC. It yields the protein CASTRTGTRAYEQYF.

This clone was found once. V gene TRBV23-1 combines with J gene TRBJ2-7, with 16 bases fitting TRBD2. TRBV23-1 is annotated as an ORF whose role is uncertain. V shed 4 bases, J shed 7 bases, and the junction held 1 base outside the gene matches. This CDR3 has 14 residues. This CDR3 reads CASSPGLAGGEQYF. The CDR3 DNA follows: TGCGCCAGCAGTCCGGGACTAGCGGGAGGGGAGCAGTACTTC.

The chain combines TRBV7-9 with TRBJ2-7; 7 nucleotides match TRBD1. V dropped 5 bases and J dropped 3; count of bases not matched to a gene: 10. Per the germline V gene, CDR1 is SEHNR and CDR2 is FQNEAQ (reference sequence). The CDR3 runs 15 residues. CDR3 sequence (DNA): TGTGCCAGCAGCCCAACGAAGGGGGCCCTCTACGAGCAGTACTTC. Amino acid sequence: CASSPTKGALYEQYF.

The chain links TRBV7-3 to TRBJ2-2; the match to TRBD2 covers 12 bases. Germline CDR1 is SGHTA and CDR2 is FQGTGA. J lost 5 bases, V lost 6 bases, and 4 bases had no gene match. The CDR3 has 15 amino acids. The CDR3 DNA is TGTGCCAGCAGTATGACTAGCGGGAGTACCGGGGAGCTGTTTTTT. Translating it yields CASSMTSGSTGELFF.

The chain uses TRBV30 and TRBJ2-3, with D unclear. V lost 0 bases to trimming and J lost 1 base, with 11 bases between them. The CDR3 is made up of 15 amino acids. Germline V gives CDR1 GTSNPN, CDR2 SVGIG (reference sequence). In DNA, the CDR3 is TGTGCCTGGAGTGTAGAGTACTATCGCACAGATACGCAGTATTTT. Translation gives CAWSVEYYRTDTQYF.

This chain connects TRBV4-2 to TRBJ2-1; 12 bases match TRBD2. Germline loops: CDR1 LGHNA, CDR2 YNFKEQ. The CDR3 sequence is 17 residues long. V gave up 1 base and J gave up 4 bases; unmatched junction bases: 5. Here the CDR3 DNA reads TGTGCCAGCAGCCAAGTCCCTAGCGGGAGGGCGTACAATGAGCAGTTCTTC. It codes for CASSQVPSGRAYNEQFF.

This chain uses TRBV27 with TRBJ1-4; weak D call: TRBD1 (5 bases). The CDR3 covers 14 residues. Germline V lookup: CDR1 MNHEY, CDR2 SMNVEV (reference sequence). V shed 5 bases and J shed 8 bases, with 15 bases lying between them. This chain's CDR3 is CASSPGHGREKLFF. The CDR3 nucleotides read TGTGCCAGCAGTCCAGGGCATGGTCGGGAAAAACTGTTTTTT.

The chain joins TRBV19 to TRBJ2-7; 7 bases match TRBD1. Losses at the gene ends were 3 bases for V and 0 bases for J; bases not matched to a gene: 5. This CDR3 region has 15 residues. The germline CDR1 and CDR2 sequences are LNHDA and SQIVND (reference sequence). The CDR3 coding sequence is TGTGCCAGTAGTATTGAGGGGACAGTCTCCTACGAGCAGTACTTC. It translates to CASSIEGTVSYEQYF.

This clone has only one observation. The V call is TRBV6-1, the J call TRBJ2-2, with 7 bases fitting TRBD2. The trim removed 4 bases at V and 7 bases at J, leaving 12 bases unmatched. Germline CDR1 is MNHNS and CDR2 is SASEGT. The CDR3 has 16 residues. CDR3 loop: CASSGLAYHLGGELFF. DNA for the CDR3: TGTGCCAGCAGTGGACTAGCATATCACTTGGGCGGGGAGCTGTTTTTT.

The chain uses TRBV19 and TRBJ1-5; D may be TRBD1 (5 bases). The germline V and J ends were trimmed by 3 bases and 4 bases, with 7 bases remaining between them. CDR1 is LNHDA and CDR2 is SQIVND in the germline V gene (reference sequence). The CDR3 is made up of 13 amino acids. The CDR3 loop reads CASSMGGNQPQHF. The CDR3 DNA reads as TGTGCCAGTAGTATGGGGGGGAATCAGCCCCAGCATTTT.

The chain links TRBV5-6 to TRBJ2-7; 7 bases fit TRBD1. The CDR3 loop spans 16 amino acids. With V trimmed by 1 base and J by 3 bases, 10 bases remained unmatched. Germline CDR1 and CDR2: SGHDT and YYEEEE. Written as DNA, the CDR3 is TGTGCCAGCAGCTTGAGTTCCGGACAGGATCTCTACGAGCAGTACTTC. This sequence encodes CASSLSSGQDLYEQYF.

The rearrangement joins TRBV7-9 to TRBJ2-5; perhaps TRBD1 as D (5 bases). The germline CDR1 and CDR2 sequences are SEHNR and FQNEAQ (reference sequence). V gave up 5 bases and J gave up 3 bases, with 10 bases separating them. The CDR3 sequence is 13 residues long. In DNA, the CDR3 is TGTGCCAGCAGCCGGACACCCAAAGAGACCCAGTACTTC. Protein product: CASSRTPKETQYF.

V usage is TRBV19 and J usage is TRBJ2-1; TRBD2 agrees at 9 bases. This CDR3 contains 15 residues. Looked up from germline, CDR1 is LNHDA and CDR2 is SQIVND (reference sequence). The V and J ends lost 10 bases and 0 bases, in that order; junction bases with no gene match: 7. CDR3 sequence reads: CATGLAYSSYNEQFF. CDR3 DNA: TGTGCCACGGGACTAGCATACAGCTCCTACAATGAGCAGTTCTTC.

This chain uses TRBV19 with TRBJ1-6; D is possibly TRBD1 (5 bases). V gave up 3 bases and J gave up 0 bases, with 15 bases separating them. Germline-derived CDR1 and CDR2 are LNHDA and SQIVND (reference sequence). This CDR3 has 18 amino acids. CDR3 loop: CASSIGPTESSYNSPLHF. Here the CDR3 DNA reads TGTGCCAGTAGTATTGGTCCGACAGAGAGCTCCTATAATTCACCCCTCCACTTT.

This rearrangement joins TRBV28 to TRBJ1-2; D is possibly TRBD1 (5 bases). From germline, CDR1 is MDHEN and CDR2 SYDVKM. There are 16 residues in the CDR3. V was shortened by 4 bases and J by 0 bases, with 15 bases between the two germline ends. CDR3 protein: CASSSQVGLTNYGYTF. Written as DNA, the CDR3 is TGTGCCAGCAGTTCCCAGGTGGGGCTGACTAACTATGGCTACACCTTC.

V gene TRBV7-8 combines with J gene TRBJ2-7; 7 nucleotides line up with TRBD1. Germline assignment: CDR1 SGHVS and CDR2 FQNEAQ. After removal of 7 bases from V and 4 bases from J, the junction contained 10 bases not matched to a gene. The CDR3 spans 14 residues. The CDR3 DNA reads as TGTGCCAGCAAAGGGGGCTCTATAGTATACGAGCAGTACTTC. As protein: CASKGGSIVYEQYF. The full variable domain, in which reference TRBV7-8 and TRBJ2-7 provide the parts outside the CDR3, is GAGVSQSPRYKVAKRGQDVALRCDPISGHVSLFWYQQALGQGPEFLTYFQNEAQLDKSGLPSDRFFAERPEGSVSTLKIQRTQQEDSAVYLCASKGGSIVYEQYFGPGTRLTVT.